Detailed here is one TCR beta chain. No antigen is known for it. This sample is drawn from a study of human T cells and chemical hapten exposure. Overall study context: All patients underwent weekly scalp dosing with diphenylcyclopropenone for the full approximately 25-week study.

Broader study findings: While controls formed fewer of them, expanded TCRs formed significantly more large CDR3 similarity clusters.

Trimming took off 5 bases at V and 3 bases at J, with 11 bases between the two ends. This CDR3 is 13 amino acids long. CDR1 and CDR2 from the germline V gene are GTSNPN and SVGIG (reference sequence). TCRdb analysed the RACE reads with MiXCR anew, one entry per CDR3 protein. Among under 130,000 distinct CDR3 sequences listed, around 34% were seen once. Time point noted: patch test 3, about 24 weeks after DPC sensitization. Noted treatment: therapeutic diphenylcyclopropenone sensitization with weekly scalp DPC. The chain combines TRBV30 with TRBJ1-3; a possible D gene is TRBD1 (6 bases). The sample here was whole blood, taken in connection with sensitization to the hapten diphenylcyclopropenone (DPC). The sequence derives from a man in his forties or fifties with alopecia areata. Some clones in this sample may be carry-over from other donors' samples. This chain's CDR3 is CAWVQGSGNTIYF. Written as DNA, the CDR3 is TGTGCCTGGGTACAGGGAAGTGGAAACACCATATATTTT.